This T cell receptor beta chain was sequenced during a study of shared clonotypes between healthy human individuals. Study-level background: Per-donor plates numbered three CD4 naive, three CD4 memory, two CD8 naive and one CD8 memory. Notes on the study in general: Sampling used blood alone; tissue repertoires probably differ. Non-shared clonotypes had lower generation probabilities than clonotypes shared by all four sorted-subset donors.

Worth noting for this clone: The antigen is not known.

The length of the CDR3 is 14 residues. Trimming shortened V by 3 bases and J by 2 bases, and 12 bases separated the two germline ends. Germline V gene sequence: CDR1 SGHNT, CDR2 YYREEE (reference sequence). The authors' processing: Filtering differed for immunoSEQ, which gave only junction sequences without quality scores. TCRdb keeps only in-frame clones here, not all; method: immunoSEQ multiplex PCR. V, J and clone size are taken as reported in that table, and D and trimming were inferred from the DNA itself. This table holds about 1,900,000 clones, about 95% found once. In the naive CD8 group, cells lacked CD45RO and were positively selected for CCR7, so terminally differentiated effector memory CD45RA+ cells were left out.

The chain couples TRBV5-4 to TRBJ2-7, with D perhaps matching TRBD1 (6 bases). The sequence was obtained from a young man in good health. Material: naive CD8+ T cells sorted from blood. CDR3 loop: CASSSRTAAYEQYF. CDR3 nucleotides: TGTGCCAGCAGCTCGCGGACAGCCGCCTACGAGCAGTACTTC.